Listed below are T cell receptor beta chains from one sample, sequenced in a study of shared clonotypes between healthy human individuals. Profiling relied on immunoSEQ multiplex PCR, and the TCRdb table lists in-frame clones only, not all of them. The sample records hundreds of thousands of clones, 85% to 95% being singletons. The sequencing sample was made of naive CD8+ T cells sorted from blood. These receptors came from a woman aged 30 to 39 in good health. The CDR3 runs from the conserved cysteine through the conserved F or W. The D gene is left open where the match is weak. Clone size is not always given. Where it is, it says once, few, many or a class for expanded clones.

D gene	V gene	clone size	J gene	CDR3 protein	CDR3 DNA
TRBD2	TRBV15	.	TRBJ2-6	CATSLERDSGANVLTF	TGTGCCACCAGCCTCGAGCGGGACTCTGGGGCCAACGTCCTGACTTTC
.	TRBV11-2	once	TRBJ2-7	CASTEGRGKYF	TGTGCCAGCACCGAGGGACGGGGAAAGTACTTC
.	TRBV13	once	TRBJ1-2	CASSERVVLNGYTF	TGTGCCAGCAGCGAAAGAGTGGTGTTGAATGGCTACACCTTC
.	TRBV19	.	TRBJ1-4	CASRETEKLFF	TGTGCCAGTAGGGAAACTGAAAAACTGTTTTTT
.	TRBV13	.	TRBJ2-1	CASSLEAGLYNEQFF	TGTGCCAGCAGCTTAGAGGCGGGTCTTTACAATGAGCAGTTCTTC
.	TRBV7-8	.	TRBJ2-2	CASSSSLIGNTGELFF	TGTGCCAGCAGCTCGAGCCTCATCGGCAACACCGGGGAGCTGTTTTTT
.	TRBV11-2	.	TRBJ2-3	CASSLVGPDTQYF	TGTGCCAGCAGCTTAGTGGGACCAGATACGCAGTATTTT
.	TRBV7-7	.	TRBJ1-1	CARSTGGNTEAFF	TGTGCCAGATCGACAGGCGGCAACACTGAAGCTTTCTTT
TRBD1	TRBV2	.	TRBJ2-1	CASMRATGQGDNEQFF	TGTGCCAGCATGCGGGCTACCGGACAGGGGGACAATGAGCAGTTCTTC
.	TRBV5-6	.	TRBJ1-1	CASSLAGEGPEAFF	TGTGCCAGCAGCTTGGCAGGGGAGGGACCTGAAGCTTTCTTT
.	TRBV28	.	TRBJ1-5	CASLRGYSNQPQHF	TGTGCCAGCCTAAGAGGCTATAGCAATCAGCCCCAGCATTTT
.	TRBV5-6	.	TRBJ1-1	CASSLSGGTEAFF	TGTGCCAGCAGCTTGAGCGGGGGAACTGAAGCTTTCTTT
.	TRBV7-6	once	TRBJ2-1	CASSPIMGVLEQFF	TGTGCCAGCAGCCCGATCATGGGGGTACTTGAGCAGTTCTTC
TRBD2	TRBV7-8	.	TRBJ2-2	CASSFSVAGGPGELFF	TGTGCCAGCAGCTTTAGTGTAGCGGGAGGGCCCGGGGAGCTGTTTTTT
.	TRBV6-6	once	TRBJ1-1	CASSYSEGNTEAFF	TGTGCCAGCAGTTACTCGGAAGGGAACACTGAAGCTTTCTTT
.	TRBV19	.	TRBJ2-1	CASSIDYSDYNEQFF	TGTGCCAGTAGTATAGACTACTCAGATTACAATGAGCAGTTCTTC
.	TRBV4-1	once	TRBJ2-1	CASSLREDSRYNEQFF	TGCGCCAGCAGCCTGAGGGAGGATTCGCGCTACAATGAGCAGTTCTTC
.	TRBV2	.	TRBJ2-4	CASTDGAKNIQYF	TGTGCCAGCACAGATGGAGCCAAAAACATTCAGTACTTC
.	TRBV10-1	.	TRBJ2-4	CASSDPRGGDIQYF	TGCGCCAGCAGTGACCCCAGGGGTGGGGACATTCAGTACTTC
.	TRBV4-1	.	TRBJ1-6	CASSQVKGKNSPLHF	TGCGCCAGCAGCCAAGTGAAGGGGAAGAATTCACCCCTCCACTTT
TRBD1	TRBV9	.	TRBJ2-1	CASSVGSGGNEQFF	TGTGCCAGCAGCGTAGGTTCAGGGGGCAATGAGCAGTTCTTC
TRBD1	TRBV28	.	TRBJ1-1	CASSSGTGWAEAFF	TGTGCCAGCAGTTCCGGGACAGGGTGGGCTGAAGCTTTCTTT
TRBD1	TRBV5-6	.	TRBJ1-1	CASYGTDNTEAFF	TGTGCCAGCTATGGGACAGATAACACTGAAGCTTTCTTT
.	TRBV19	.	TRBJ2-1	CASSTPYNEQFF	TGTGCCAGTAGTACTCCATACAATGAGCAGTTCTTC
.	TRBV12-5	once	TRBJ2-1	CASGLVTGARGDEQFF	TGTGCTAGTGGTTTGGTGACCGGGGCCAGGGGGGATGAGCAGTTCTTC
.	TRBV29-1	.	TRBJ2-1	CSASGDYEQFF	TGCAGCGCCTCAGGGGATTATGAGCAGTTCTTC
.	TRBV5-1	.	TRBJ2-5	CASSFAGPGETQYF	TGCGCCAGCAGCTTTGCAGGGCCTGGGGAGACCCAGTACTTC
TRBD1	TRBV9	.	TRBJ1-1	CASSATGGNTEAFF	TGTGCCAGCAGCGCCACAGGGGGAAACACTGAAGCTTTCTTT
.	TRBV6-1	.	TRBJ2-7	CASNGRGYEQYF	TGTGCCAGCAACGGACGGGGCTACGAGCAGTACTTC
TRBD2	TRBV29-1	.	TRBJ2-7	CSACFGTSNAEQYF	TGCAGCGCTTGCTTCGGGACTAGTAATGCCGAGCAGTACTTC
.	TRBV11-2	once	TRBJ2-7	CASSFGSLYEQYF	TGTGCCAGCAGCTTTGGGAGCCTCTACGAGCAGTACTTC
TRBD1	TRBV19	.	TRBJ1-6	CASSITQGLNSPLHF	TGTGCCAGTAGTATAACACAGGGGCTAAATTCACCCCTCCACTTT
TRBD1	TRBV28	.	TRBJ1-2	CATTGTGSSHGYTF	TGTGCCACCACTGGGACAGGGAGTAGTCATGGCTACACCTTC
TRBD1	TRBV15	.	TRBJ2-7	CATSSYRGYEQYF	TGTGCCACCAGTTCCTACAGGGGGTACGAGCAGTACTTC
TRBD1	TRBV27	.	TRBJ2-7	CASSPIGTGTNEQYF	TGTGCCAGCAGTCCTATAGGGACAGGGACTAACGAGCAGTACTTC
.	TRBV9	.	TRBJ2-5	CASSGATQYF	TGTGCCAGCAGCGGCGCCACCCAGTACTTC
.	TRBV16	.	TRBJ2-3	CASSQPDSGTTDTQYF	TGTGCCAGCAGCCAACCCGATTCGGGTACCACAGATACGCAGTATTTT
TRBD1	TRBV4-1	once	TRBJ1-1	CASSQDSGTAIGNTEAFF	TGCGCCAGCAGCCAAGATTCAGGGACAGCCATAGGGAACACTGAAGCTTTCTTT
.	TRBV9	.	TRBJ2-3	CASSVGLTNTDTQYF	TGTGCCAGCAGCGTAGGACTAACTAACACAGATACGCAGTATTTT
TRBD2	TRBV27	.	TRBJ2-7	CASSSWTSGYEQYF	TGTGCCAGCAGTTCCTGGACTAGCGGATACGAGCAGTACTTC
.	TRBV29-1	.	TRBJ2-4	CSVWSGTGENIQYF	TGCAGCGTATGGTCGGGTACGGGCGAAAACATTCAGTACTTC
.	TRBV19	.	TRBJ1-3	CASSIMDSSGNTIYF	TGTGCCAGTAGTATTATGGACAGCTCTGGAAACACCATATATTTT
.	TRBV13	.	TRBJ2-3	CASSLVESLRTDTQYF	TGTGCCAGCAGCTTAGTCGAGAGTTTGCGCACAGATACGCAGTATTTT
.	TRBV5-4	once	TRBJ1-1	CASSLVGLEAFF	TGTGCCAGCAGCTTGGTAGGGCTGGAAGCTTTCTTT
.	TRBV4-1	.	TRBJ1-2	CASSQRVITNYGYTF	TGCGCCAGCAGCCAACGGGTGATAACTAACTATGGCTACACCTTC
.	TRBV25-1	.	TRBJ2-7	CASSPGEAPAFSEQYF	TGTGCCAGCAGTCCCGGGGAGGCACCCGCGTTCTCCGAGCAGTACTTC